Listed below are T cell receptor beta chains from one sample, sequenced in a study of cytomegalovirus exposure and HLA in healthy donors. The repertoire was sequenced with immunoSEQ multiplex PCR; TCRdb's copy has only in-frame clones and lacks some. The table lists 100,000 to 150,000 clones, 74% of them singletons. The material sequenced was PBMCs. The receptors were sampled from a woman in her forties or fifties in good health and CMV-seropositive. CDR3s include the opening cysteine and the closing phenylalanine or tryptophan. D genes are given only for firm matches. For some rows the clone size is stated as once, few or many, or as a class when expanded; others skip it.

v_gene	j_gene	d_gene	abundance	CDR3nt	CDR3aa
TRBV29-1	TRBJ2-7	TRBD2	.	TGCAGCTCCCAAAGGACTAGCGCCTACGAGCAGTACTTC	CSSQRTSAYEQYF
TRBV19	TRBJ1-6	TRBD1	.	TGTGCCAGTACACTCACAGGGACAGGGGACTCACCCCTCCACTTT	CASTLTGTGDSPLHF
TRBV7-2	TRBJ1-1	.	.	TGTGCCAGCAGCTTAGTCGCAGGGAAGAACACTGAAGCTTTCTTT	CASSLVAGKNTEAFF
TRBV7-9	TRBJ2-2	TRBD1	.	TGTTCCAGCAGACCAGGACAGGGAGGCACCGGGGAGCTGTTTTTT	CSSRPGQGGTGELFF
TRBV30	TRBJ1-2	.	.	TGTGCCTGGAGTCGAGGACAGTCTATTGCTGGCTACACCTTC	CAWSRGQSIAGYTF
TRBV5-1	TRBJ2-1	TRBD1	.	TGCGCCAGCGCCGGGACAGGAGGCTTCAATGAGCAGTTCTTC	CASAGTGGFNEQFF
TRBV4-1	TRBJ1-2	TRBD1	.	TGCGCCAGCAGCCCGCGGACAGGGGAGTTCAACACCTTC	CASSPRTGEFNTF
TRBV14	TRBJ2-7	.	.	TGTGCCAGCAGCCAAGGCGATCCCCTTCTCTACGAGCAGTACTTC	CASSQGDPLLYEQYF
TRBV28	TRBJ1-3	TRBD1	.	TGTGCCAGCTCCAGGGACAGGGGGCCTCCAGATGGAAACACCATATATTTT	CASSRDRGPPDGNTIYF
TRBV5-1	TRBJ1-1	.	.	TGCGCCAGCAGCTTGGCCGGGGGGCTCTACACTGAAGCTTTCTTT	CASSLAGGLYTEAFF
TRBV25-1	TRBJ1-2	.	once	TGTGCCAGCAGTGAATATAAAGGGGCCGCCTATGGCTACACCTTC	CASSEYKGAAYGYTF
TRBV6-5	TRBJ1-1	.	.	TGTGCCAGCAGTTACTCGAGAGGGGGTGAAGCTTTCTTT	CASSYSRGGEAFF
TRBV4-1	TRBJ2-5	TRBD2	.	TGCGCCAGCAGCCAGATAGCGGGGGGAGTATTGAACTTC	CASSQIAGGVLNF
TRBV7-2	TRBJ2-4	TRBD2	.	TGTGCCAGCAGCTTAGTGGCGGGGGGCCCAAACATTCAGTACTTC	CASSLVAGGPNIQYF
TRBV7-2	TRBJ1-2	.	.	TGTGCCAGCAGCTCGGCAGGGGTGAAACTCTATGGCTACACCTTC	CASSSAGVKLYGYTF
TRBV6-5	TRBJ2-7	.	.	TGTGCCAGCAGTCCCGTCCAGGGTAGCGAGCAGTACTTC	CASSPVQGSEQYF
TRBV19	TRBJ1-5	TRBD1	.	TGTGCCAGTAGTTCGAAAGGGACAGTTTGGTATCAGCCCCAGCATTTT	CASSSKGTVWYQPQHF
TRBV6-1	TRBJ2-1	TRBD2	.	TGTGCCAGCAGGAGTACTAGCGGGAGATACAATGAGCAGTTCTTC	CASRSTSGRYNEQFF
TRBV29-1	TRBJ2-7	TRBD1	.	TGCAGCGTTGATACCGGGACAGGATCCTACGAGCAGTACTTC	CSVDTGTGSYEQYF
TRBV5-1	TRBJ2-3	.	.	TGCGCCAGCAGCGGGGCCCCCACAGATACGCAGTATTTT	CASSGAPTDTQYF
TRBV5-4	TRBJ1-2	TRBD1	.	TGTGCCAGCAGTGACAGTGGACAGGACTATGGCTACACCTTC	CASSDSGQDYGYTF
TRBV7-9	TRBJ2-2	TRBD1	.	TGTGCCAGCAGCTCGTGGACAGGTCTAATTGGCGGGGAGCTGTTTTTT	CASSSWTGLIGGELFF
TRBV2	TRBJ2-7	.	.	TGTGCCAGCAGGGAGGGCCTAGACTACGAGCAGTACTTC	CASREGLDYEQYF
TRBV6-5	TRBJ1-2	TRBD1	.	TGTGCCAGCAGTTCAAGGGCACAGGGGGCCAGAGATGGCTACACCTTC	CASSSRAQGARDGYTF
TRBV19	TRBJ1-5	.	.	TGTGCCAGTAGTTTACATAGCAATCAGCCCCAGCATTTT	CASSLHSNQPQHF
TRBV5-6	TRBJ2-3	TRBD2	.	TGTGCCAGCAGCTTGGTGGGACTAGCGGGATCAGATACGCAGTATTTT	CASSLVGLAGSDTQYF
TRBV2	TRBJ1-4	TRBD1	.	TGTGCCAGCACAAAAGGACAGGGGAATGGCGAAAAACTGTTTTTT	CASTKGQGNGEKLFF
TRBV19	TRBJ1-1	.	.	TGTGCCAGTAGCCCGACGGGGAACACTGAAGCTTTCTTT	CASSPTGNTEAFF
TRBV2	TRBJ2-7	TRBD2	.	TGTGCCAGCAGGGGGGACTACACATACGAGCAGTACTTC	CASRGDYTYEQYF
TRBV11-2	TRBJ2-3	.	.	TGTGCCAGCAGGAGGGACTCCGATACGCAGTATTTT	CASRRDSDTQYF
TRBV7-9	TRBJ2-2	TRBD1	.	TGTGCCAGCAGCGTGTCCGGACAGGGCAGGACCGGGGAGCTGTTTTTT	CASSVSGQGRTGELFF
TRBV27	TRBJ2-3	TRBD2	few	TGTGCCAGCGGGGGGAGGGGCACAGATACGCAGTATTTT	CASGGRGTDTQYF
TRBV19	TRBJ2-3	TRBD2	.	TGTGCCAGTAGTATTTTAGCGGGCTCCCCCACAGATACGCAGTATTTT	CASSILAGSPTDTQYF
TRBV5-1	TRBJ2-3	TRBD2	.	TGCGCCAGCAGCTTGGGGACTAGTCCAGATACGCAGTATTTT	CASSLGTSPDTQYF
TRBV6-5	TRBJ1-2	.	.	TGTGCCAGCAGTCGGGTGGCTAACTATGGCTACACCTTC	CASSRVANYGYTF
TRBV19	TRBJ1-6	.	.	TGTGCCAGTAGTATGGCGGCTGATAATTCACCCCTCCACTTT	CASSMAADNSPLHF
TRBV5-1	TRBJ2-7	TRBD1	.	TGCGCCAGCAGCTTGCGGACAGGACCCTACGAGCAGTACTTC	CASSLRTGPYEQYF
TRBV4-2	TRBJ1-1	.	few	TGTGCCAGCAGCCAGCCTTCTGGCGGGATTGGGACTGAAGCTTTCTTT	CASSQPSGGIGTEAFF
TRBV5-1	TRBJ1-1	.	.	TGCGCCAGCAGCTTGGGTGAATGGGGAGGGACTGAAGCTTTCTTT	CASSLGEWGGTEAFF
TRBV10-2	TRBJ1-3	.	.	TGCGCCAGCAAAACCGAAGCGGGAAACACCATATATTTT	CASKTEAGNTIYF
TRBV4-3	TRBJ2-7	TRBD2	once	TGCGCCAGCAGCCAGCTTGGAAGGGAGGGCGGGAAGCAGTACTTC	CASSQLGREGGKQYF
TRBV19	TRBJ1-1	.	.	TGTGCCAGTCACAGGGCTCGTCCCCAAACGAACACTGAAGCTTTCTTT	CASHRARPQTNTEAFF
TRBV25-1	TRBJ1-6	TRBD1	.	TGTGCCAGCACCCGGACAGGCTATAATTCACCCCTCCACTTT	CASTRTGYNSPLHF
TRBV5-6	TRBJ1-2	TRBD1	.	TGTGCCAGCAGCCGGGACAGGGTCTACACCTTC	CASSRDRVYTF
TRBV4-1	TRBJ2-7	.	.	TGCGCCACCAAGGAGGGCCTCTTCTCCTACGAGCAGTACTTC	CATKEGLFSYEQYF
TRBV18	TRBJ2-3	TRBD1	once	TGTGCCAGCTCACCCGAGGGAAGGGACAGGAGCACAGATACGCAGTATTTT	CASSPEGRDRSTDTQYF
TRBV30	TRBJ1-4	TRBD1	few	TGTGCCTGGGGACCGGGACAGGATGTCTCTGGGGGTGAAAAACTGTTTTTT	CAWGPGQDVSGGEKLFF
TRBV7-2	TRBJ2-5	TRBD2	.	TGTGCCAGCAGCTTGTCGGGAGGGGAGACCCAGTACTTC	CASSLSGGETQYF
TRBV2	TRBJ1-4	.	.	TGTGCCACCACCAGGGATGAAAAACTGTTTTTT	CATTRDEKLFF
TRBV5-1	TRBJ2-5	TRBD1	.	TGCGCCAGCAGCCTAGACAGGGTAGAGACCCAGTACTTC	CASSLDRVETQYF
TRBV19	TRBJ2-2	TRBD1	.	TGTGCCAGTAGGGGGGACAGGGGTTCCCCGAACACCGGGGAGCTGTTTTTT	CASRGDRGSPNTGELFF
TRBV13	TRBJ1-6	.	once	TGTGCAGGAGGGACGGGAAATTCACCCCTCCACTTT	CAGGTGNSPLHF
TRBV18	TRBJ1-5	.	.	TGTGCCAGCTCCGGACAGCGCAATCAGCCCCAGCATTTT	CASSGQRNQPQHF
TRBV30	TRBJ1-6	.	.	TGTGCCTGGTCCGGGGTCAGCTCCTATAATTCACCCCTCCACTTT	CAWSGVSSYNSPLHF
TRBV6-1	TRBJ2-7	TRBD2	.	TGTGCCAGCGGAGCGGGGGGGGTCTACGAGCAGTACTTC	CASGAGGVYEQYF
TRBV7-9	TRBJ2-3	.	.	TGTGCCAGCAGCTTAGAGGGGCGTACGCAGTATTTT	CASSLEGRTQYF
TRBV18	TRBJ2-5	.	.	TGTGCCAGCTCAGGACCAGGGTTATTGGAGACCCAGTACTTC	CASSGPGLLETQYF
TRBV9	TRBJ1-1	.	.	TGTGCCAGCACACGGGACTACCTGAACACTGAAGCTTTCTTT	CASTRDYLNTEAFF
TRBV29-1	TRBJ2-2	TRBD1	.	TGCAGCGCCAGGGGGACCACCGGGGAGCTGTTTTTT	CSARGTTGELFF